The clone carrying this TCR beta chain was picked up a small number of times. As yet, its antigen is unknown. The sample is drawn from a study of PD-1 blockade in classical Hodgkin lymphoma. Findings and caveats of the study: The origin of the repertoire differences remains undefined, with disease activity or prior therapy as possible causes. Diversity similar to that of newly diagnosed patients was seen at baseline in complete responders.

The length of the CDR3 is 14 residues. The germline V and J ends were trimmed by 4 bases and 4 bases, with 13 bases remaining between them. In germline, CDR1 is SGHTA, CDR2 FQGNSA. Profiled with immunoSEQ multiplex PCR; TCRdb holds only in-frame clones, not every one. Altogether some 26,000 clones are present, roughly 84% being singletons, with the ten largest covering more than 1.5%. Every patient had relapsed following autologous stem cell transplantation, and cohorts differed in brentuximab vedotin exposure. Researchers used magnetic negative selection to pull out pure CD4+ T cells from thawed PBMCs. Responses achieved at best were complete response, partial response or progressive disease.

This receptor was obtained from a human donor with classical Hodgkin lymphoma. This specimen was CD4+ T cells from blood, taken at baseline. The chain couples TRBV7-2 to TRBJ2-5; D gene unclear. Written as DNA, the CDR3 is TGTGCCAGCAGCTCGAATCCGGGCCCAGAGACCCAGTACTTC. Encoded protein: CASSSNPGPETQYF.